These 18 T cell receptor beta chains originate from one sample sequenced in a study of cytomegalovirus exposure and HLA in healthy donors. PCR primers comprised 60 Vbeta and 13 Jbeta primers. Clones were sequenced by immunoSEQ multiplex PCR, and TCRdb holds only the in-frame ones, with some missing. The sample lists approximately 120,000 clones; about two thirds were seen once. The sequencing sample was made of PBMCs. These receptors all come from a man aged 30-40 years in good health and CMV-seronegative.

Comment on this clone: One end of the junction is discordant with germline, which a read error may explain. The chain links TRBV7-9 to TRBJ1-2; D is undetermined. The CDR3 is made up of 12 amino acids. From germline, CDR1 is SEHNR and CDR2 FQNEAQ (reference sequence). The DNA of the CDR3 is TGTTCCAGCAGGCCAGGAGGTTATGGCTACACCTTC. Its protein is CSSRPGGYGYTF.

The rearrangement joins TRBV6-1 to TRBJ2-7; D might be TRBD2 (6 bases). The length of the CDR3 is 14 residues. Germline V gene sequence: CDR1 MNHNS, CDR2 SASEGT. Trimming cost V 6 bases and J 3 bases, with 15 bases left between them. CDR3 residues: CASRRGTEGYEQYF. CDR3 bases: TGTGCCAGCAGGAGGGGAACGGAGGGCTACGAGCAGTACTTC.

J is TRBJ2-7 and V is TRBV15; the match to TRBD1 covers 9 bases. The CDR3 is made up of 16 amino acids. Trimming cost V 3 bases and J 5 bases; bases outside gene matches: 11. CDR1 and CDR2 (germline): LNHNV, YYDKDF (reference sequence). CDR3: CATSRGPGQGLHEQYF. The CDR3 DNA sequence: TGTGCCACCAGCAGGGGGCCGGGACAGGGTCTTCACGAGCAGTACTTC.

This chain links TRBV28 with TRBJ1-2; D is perhaps TRBD1 (5 bases). CDR3 length: 14 residues. Trimming removed 4 bases from V and 8 bases from J, with 17 bases in between. Germline V gene lookup returns CDR1 MDHEN and CDR2 SYDVKM. Here the CDR3 reads CASSSPGEIEGYTF. The CDR3 nucleotides read TGTGCCAGCAGTTCTCCGGGGGAAATTGAGGGCTACACCTTC.

V is TRBV19 and J is TRBJ2-5, with 11 bases matching TRBD2. The CDR3 length is 13 residues. Germline CDR1 is LNHDA and CDR2 is SQIVND (reference sequence). Germline trimming cut 6 bases from V and 7 bases from J; bases unmatched to any gene: 4. This CDR3 reads CASSLGLAGTQYF. CDR3 DNA: TGTGCCAGTAGCCTAGGACTAGCGGGGACCCAGTACTTC.

V usage is TRBV4-3 and J usage is TRBJ1-2; the D gene is possibly TRBD1 (5 bases). Looked up from germline, CDR1 is LGHNA and CDR2 is YSLEER. CDR3 length: 16 amino acids. V was clipped by 1 base and J by 5 bases, with 17 bases between them. Here the CDR3 DNA reads TGCGCCAGCAGCCAAGCCCTGGCAGGGAAAGAATATGGCTACACCTTC. Its translation is CASSQALAGKEYGYTF.

This clone was detected a few times. The chain employs TRBV7-2 and TRBJ2-7; 7 bases are a match to TRBD2. CDR1 and CDR2 (germline): SGHTA, FQGNSA. V trimming: 5 bases; J trimming: 0 bases; junction bases outside the gene matches: 4. The CDR3 is made up of 14 amino acids. The CDR3 here is CASSPAGVSYEQYF. CDR3 bases: TGTGCCAGCAGCCCCGCGGGGGTCTCCTACGAGCAGTACTTC.

In its sample, this clone was seen once. This chain connects TRBV7-2 to TRBJ2-7; D gene ambiguous. CDR1 and CDR2 from the germline V gene are SGHTA and FQGNSA. Trimming took off 1 base at V and 3 bases at J, with 7 bases between the two ends. The CDR3 is made up of 13 amino acids. CDR3 in DNA: TGTGCCAGCAGCTTAGTCGGAGACTACGAGCAGTACTTC. This encodes CASSLVGDYEQYF.

In its sample, this clone is medium-sized. The V and J genes are TRBV28 and TRBJ1-2; 12 bases align to TRBD1. V shed 8 bases, J shed 4 bases, and the junction held 8 bases outside the gene matches. CDR1 is MDHEN, CDR2 SYDVKM, per germline. There are 15 residues in the CDR3. In DNA, the CDR3 is TGTGCCAGCTTTACGGGGACAGGGGGCCGCTATGGCTACACCTTC. Protein sequence: CASFTGTGGRYGYTF.

The chain employs TRBV12-5 and TRBJ1-1, with D tentatively TRBD1 (5 bases). This CDR3 has 13 residues. V was trimmed by 2 bases and J by 1 base, leaving 5 bases between them. The germline CDR1 and CDR2 sequences are LGHNT and FRNRAP. CDR3 DNA: TGTGCTAGTGGTTTGAGGGGGAACACTGAAGCTTTCTTT. Residues: CASGLRGNTEAFF.

The chain recombines TRBV6-5 with TRBJ1-2; no definite D call. The V and J ends lost 5 bases and 4 bases respectively, with 17 bases between them. This CDR3 is built from 15 residues. The germline V gene encodes CDR1 MNHEY and CDR2 SVGAGI. CDR3 nucleotides: TGTGCCAGCAGTACACGACTTTACCCCACCTATGGCTACACCTTC. This gives the protein CASSTRLYPTYGYTF.

The chain links TRBV7-8 to TRBJ1-3, with a tentative D call TRBD1 (6 bases). Trimming removed 5 bases from V and 0 bases from J, with 14 bases in between. This CDR3 is built from 16 residues. Germline lookup yields CDR1 SGHVS and CDR2 FQNEAQ. The CDR3 region is CASSTRDTSSGNTIYF. CDR3 DNA: TGTGCCAGCAGCACCCGGGACACTAGCTCTGGAAACACCATATATTTT.

This chain joins TRBV10-3 and TRBJ2-7; D may be TRBD2 (5 bases). Germline V gene data show CDR1 as ENHRY and CDR2 as SYGVKD. V dropped 8 bases and J dropped 4 bases, with 9 bases sitting between them. The CDR3 contains 11 residues. The CDR3 region is CAIGESYEQYF. As DNA, the CDR3 is TGTGCCATCGGGGAGAGTTACGAGCAGTACTTC.

This chain connects TRBV5-6 to TRBJ2-1, with 8 positions matching TRBD2. Germline values: CDR1 SGHDT, CDR2 YYEEEE. V dropped 0 bases and J dropped 7; count of bases not matched to a gene: 3. The CDR3 runs to 14 residues. CDR3 sequence: CASSLGTSWNEQFF. CDR3 nucleotides: TGTGCCAGCAGCTTGGGGACTAGCTGGAATGAGCAGTTCTTC.

The J gene is TRBJ2-7, the V gene TRBV30; maybe TRBD1 (6 bases). The length of the CDR3 is 13 residues. Germline CDR1 reads GTSNPN; CDR2 reads SVGIG (reference sequence). Trimming removed 0 bases from V and 0 bases from J, with 6 bases in between. The CDR3 loop is CAWSVGGSYEQYF. The CDR3, as DNA: TGTGCCTGGAGTGTAGGGGGCTCCTACGAGCAGTACTTC.

The table lists this clone with a count of one. The rearrangement uses TRBV9 and TRBJ1-4; D might be TRBD1 (5 bases). V shed 0 bases and J shed 8 bases, with 11 bases lying between them. CDR3 size: 14 residues. Per germline, CDR1 SGDLS and CDR2 YYNGEE. The chain's CDR3 is CASSVGAREEKLFF. The CDR3 DNA sequence: TGTGCCAGCAGCGTAGGAGCCAGGGAAGAAAAACTGTTTTTT.

CDR3 DNA: TGTGCTAGTGGAAGAGGGGGCATGGGCACAGATACGCAGTATTTT. Protein sequence: CASGRGGMGTDTQYF. This chain joins TRBV12-5 and TRBJ2-3, with TRBD1 matching 7 bases. The CDR3 is 15 residues long. J was trimmed by 1 base and V by 6 bases; bases with no gene match: 7. Looked up from germline, CDR1 is LGHNT and CDR2 is FRNRAP.

J is TRBJ2-1 and V is TRBV6-5; the D gene is possibly TRBD2 (6 bases). The CDR3 contains 14 residues. Germline V CDR1 and CDR2: MNHEY, SVGAGI. The V end was cut by 6 bases, the J end by 2 bases, with 11 bases between. CDR3 sequence: CASRAGRTYNEQFF. CDR3 coding DNA: TGTGCCAGCAGAGCAGGGAGGACCTACAATGAGCAGTTCTTC.